This T cell receptor (beta chain) was sequenced in a study of T cell repertoires in cytomegalovirus infection. To note about this clonotype: Its target is unknown.

Each CDR3 protein gets one entry after TCRdb re-called the reads with MiXCR. Among about 350,000 distinct CDR3 sequences, roughly 34% were seen once, and the ten largest hold roughly 13%. There are 13 residues in the CDR3. Unmatched junction bases numbered 3, after V lost 7 bases and J lost 2 bases. Per the germline V gene, CDR1 is KGHDR and CDR2 is SFDVKD. The study, taken as a whole, reports: Carriers of CMV plus the relevant HLA were identified by cumulative public TCR beta family frequency.

The V gene is TRBV24-1, the J gene TRBJ2-5, with 7 bases aligning to TRBD1. This TCR came from a human donor in good health (CMV status not recorded). Some clones in this sample may be carry-over from other donors' samples. Sequenced material: cultured PBMCs, taken from culture after CMV antigen stimulation. The CDR3 is CATRQGQQETQYF. CDR3 coding DNA: TGTGCCACCAGACAGGGGCAGCAAGAGACCCAGTACTTC.